This section outlines one T cell receptor beta chain sequence together with its context. This record comes from a study of blood T cell repertoires in COVID-19. Repertoires were generated with immunoSEQ multiplex PCR, while TCRdb's copy carries only in-frame clones and drops some. Seen here are around 250,000 clones, 70% to 90% observed once, and the top ten hold about 1.2%. The CDR3 sequence is 14 residues long. The V and J ends lost 3 bases and 3 bases, in that order; junction bases with no gene match: 4. CDR1 is GTSNPN, CDR2 SVGIG, per germline (reference sequence). The receptor comes from a woman aged 40-49 years with acute COVID-19. Specimen: PBMCs or T cells enriched from blood (not recorded which). V usage is TRBV30 and J usage is TRBJ1-3; 8 bases map to TRBD1. This CDR3 is CAWRQGAYGNTIYF. The CDR3 nucleotides are TGTGCCTGGAGGCAGGGGGCGTATGGAAACACCATATATTTT.